The entry below describes one T cell receptor beta chain. The CDR3 spans 14 residues. Germline loops: CDR1 LGHNA, CDR2 YSLEER. Trimming stripped 0 bases from V and 3 bases from J, with 8 bases between. The entry originates in a study of T-cell memory formation after mild COVID-19. Study background: TCR clusters were mostly confined to one donor each.

A single record per CDR3 protein comes from TCRdb applying MiXCR to the 5' RACE reads. The sample records 250,000 to 300,000 distinct CDR3 sequences, 15% to 20% being singletons. V gene TRBV4-3 combines with J gene TRBJ1-2; D not resolved. This sequence was found in a man younger than 30 who had mild COVID-19 (a few samples of this study predate the infection). Cell type and time point are not known. The sample consisted of PBMCs or a T cell subset sorted from them (not recorded which). The CDR3 DNA is TGCGCCAGCAGCCAAGATGAGGCTTACTATGGCTACACCTTC. The encoded protein is CASSQDEAYYGYTF.